This TCR beta chain was captured by sequencing in a study of blood T cell repertoires in COVID-19. Measured with immunoSEQ multiplex PCR; TCRdb has only the in-frame clones, and not every one. The sample carries some 96,000 clones, around four fifths recorded once. V was cut by 0 bases and J by 6 bases, with 21 bases left in between. This CDR3 comprises 17 residues. The germline gives CDR1 LGHDT, CDR2 YNNKEL (reference sequence). This sequence originates from a woman aged 70-85 years with acute or convalescent COVID-19. The chain employs TRBV3-1 (or the pseudogene TRBV3-2) and TRBJ2-7, with D unresolved. Specimen: peripheral blood. The CDR3 nucleotides are TGTGCCAGCAGCCAAGATACACCGCTCCGAATCCCCTGCGAGCAGTACGTC. Translation gives CASSQDTPLRIPCEQYV.